Listed here are 11 T cell receptor beta chains from one sample, sequenced in a study of PD-1 blockade in classical Hodgkin lymphoma. Time point: cycle 4 day 1 (C4D1), after more than five weeks of nivolumab. Relapse was seen in all patients after autologous stem cell transplantation, and brentuximab vedotin exposure was variable. Some clones are missing from TCRdb's copy, which holds only in-frame ones; the method was immunoSEQ multiplex PCR. This sample has approximately 52,000 clones, with approximately 86% found just once. Here the sequenced sample was peripheral blood mononuclear cells (PBMCs), taken before the fourth cycle of nivolumab. These receptors were taken from a human donor with classical Hodgkin lymphoma.

The chain joins TRBV19 to TRBJ2-7, with 7 positions matching TRBD2. Germline trimming cut 0 bases from V and 1 base from J; bases unmatched to any gene: 3. The CDR3 loop spans 15 amino acids. The germline gives CDR1 LNHDA, CDR2 SQIVND (reference sequence). CDR3 in amino acids: CASSIDGGGSYEQYF. Written as DNA, the CDR3 is TGTGCCAGTAGTATAGACGGCGGGGGTTCCTACGAGCAGTACTTC.

This chain links TRBV27 with TRBJ2-7, with TRBD1 matching over 8 bases. The V and J ends lost 8 bases and 4 bases, in that order; junction bases with no gene match: 4. Germline V lookup: CDR1 MNHEY, CDR2 SMNVEV (reference sequence). The CDR3 totals 12 residues. CDR3 protein: CASGQGPYEQYF. CDR3 nucleotides: TGTGCCAGCGGACAGGGTCCGTACGAGCAGTACTTC.

V gene TRBV12-5 combines with J gene TRBJ2-2, with 10 nucleotides matching TRBD1. This CDR3 is built from 17 residues. J was trimmed by 4 bases and V by 1 base; bases with no gene match: 6. Germline CDR1 is LGHNT and CDR2 is FRNRAP. This CDR3 reads CASGLASGTGVTGELFF. The CDR3 region has the DNA TGTGCTAGTGGTTTGGCCTCCGGGACAGGGGTCACCGGGGAGCTGTTTTTT. The full variable domain, with the rest looked up from reference TRBV12-5 and TRBJ2-2, is DARVTQTPRHKVTEMGQEVTMRCQPILGHNTVFWYRQTMMQGLELLAYFRNRAPLDDSGMPKDRFSAEMPDATLATLKIQPSEPRDSAVYFCASGLASGTGVTGELFFGEGSRLTVL.

The chain couples TRBV5-4 to TRBJ2-2, with 9 bases identical to TRBD1. The CDR3 contains 16 residues. CDR1 SGHNT and CDR2 YYREEE come from the germline V gene (reference sequence). Trimming at V came to 3 bases and at J to 4 bases, leaving 7 bases not matched to a gene. CDR3 DNA sequence: TGTGCCAGCAGCTCTGGACAGGGGCAGGGCACCGGGGAGCTGTTTTTT. This codes for CASSSGQGQGTGELFF.

The CDR3 nucleotides read TGTGCCAGCAGTTTCCTCGGGACAGCCTTCTCCTACGAGCAGTACTTC. Translated: CASSFLGTAFSYEQYF. The chain links TRBV28 to TRBJ2-7; 7 bases are shared with TRBD1. The germline V gene has CDR1 MDHEN and CDR2 SYDVKM. The CDR3 runs to 16 residues. Trimming cost V 3 bases and J 0 bases; bases outside gene matches: 8.

This clone was picked up one time. The gene calls are TRBV27 and TRBJ1-4; a weak D match, TRBD1 (5 bases). The germline V gene has CDR1 MNHEY and CDR2 SMNVEV (reference sequence). The V end lost 4 bases, the J end lost 0 bases, and 15 bases lay between the germline ends. The CDR3 covers 17 residues. In DNA, the CDR3 is TGTGCCAGCAGTTCCACCCAGCCAGGGACAACTAATGAAAAACTGTTTTTT. Protein sequence: CASSSTQPGTTNEKLFF.

V gene TRBV27 combines with J gene TRBJ1-2, with a tentative D call TRBD1 (5 bases). Germline-derived CDR1 and CDR2 are MNHEY and SMNVEV (reference sequence). The CDR3 covers 12 residues. With 5 bases removed from V and 2 bases from J, the gap between germline ends came to 6 bases. CDR3 in DNA: TGTGCCAGCAGTCGGGGGAACTATGGCTACACCTTC. Its translation is CASSRGNYGYTF.

The chain couples TRBV29-1 to TRBJ2-2, with 7 bases matching TRBD2. Trimming at V came to 6 bases and at J to 2 bases, leaving 9 bases not matched to a gene. The V gene's germline CDR1 is SQVTM and CDR2 ANQGSEA. This CDR3 is 15 amino acids long. The CDR3 region has the DNA TGCAGCGTGGCACCGGGACTACTAAACACCGGGGAGCTGTTTTTT. Translated: CSVAPGLLNTGELFF.

The J gene is TRBJ2-3, the V gene TRBV5-4; D gene ambiguous. This CDR3 comprises 15 residues. Trimming shortened V by 0 bases and J by 0 bases, and 8 bases separated the two germline ends. CDR1 and CDR2 from the germline V gene are SGHNT and YYREEE (reference sequence). CDR3 amino acids: CASSLGESSTDTQYF. DNA for the CDR3: TGTGCCAGCAGCTTGGGCGAGAGCAGCACAGATACGCAGTATTTT.

This chain joins TRBV11-2 and TRBJ1-2; D may be TRBD1 (5 bases). V shed 5 bases and J shed 0 bases, with 13 bases lying between them. The germline gives CDR1 SGHAT, CDR2 FQNNGV. The CDR3 is 15 amino acids. CDR3 residues: CASSPRWGANYGYTF. In DNA, the CDR3 is TGTGCCAGCAGCCCCAGGTGGGGGGCTAACTATGGCTACACCTTC.

The chain carries TRBV14 and TRBJ2-2, with unresolved D. The germline CDR1 and CDR2 sequences are SGHDN and FVKESK. V lost 1 base to trimming and J lost 8 bases, with 11 bases between them. This CDR3 comprises 14 residues. CDR3 DNA: TGTGCCAGCAGCCAAGGGGTCCTGTTAGGGGAGCTGTTTTTT. It is translated as CASSQGVLLGELFF.